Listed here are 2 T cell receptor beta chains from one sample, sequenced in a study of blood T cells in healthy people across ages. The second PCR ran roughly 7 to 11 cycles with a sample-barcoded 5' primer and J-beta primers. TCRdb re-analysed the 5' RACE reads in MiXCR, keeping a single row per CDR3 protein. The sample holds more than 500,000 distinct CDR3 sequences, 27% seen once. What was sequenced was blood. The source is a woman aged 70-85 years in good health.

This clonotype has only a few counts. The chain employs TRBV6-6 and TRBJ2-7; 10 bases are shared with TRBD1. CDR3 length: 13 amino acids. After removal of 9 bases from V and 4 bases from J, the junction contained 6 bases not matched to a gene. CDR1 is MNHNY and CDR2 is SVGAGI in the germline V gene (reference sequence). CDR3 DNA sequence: TGTGCCAGTTACCGGACAGGGGGGTACGAGCAGTACTTC. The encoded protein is CASYRTGGYEQYF.

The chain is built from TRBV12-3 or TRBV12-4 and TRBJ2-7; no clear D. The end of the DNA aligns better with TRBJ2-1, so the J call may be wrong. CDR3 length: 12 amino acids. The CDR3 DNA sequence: TGTGCCAGCAGCAACTACCCAACTGAGCAGTTCTTC. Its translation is CASSNYPTEQFF.